This T cell receptor beta chain was identified in a study of T cells in tuberculosis. Time point given: new active TB diagnosis, blood taken before or within 7 days of starting treatment. Clones were sequenced by immunoSEQ multiplex PCR, and TCRdb holds only the in-frame ones, with some missing. The data contain 30,000 to 35,000 clones, approximately 90% of them singletons. Trimming took 4 bases from V and 1 from J; bases not matched to a gene: 4. The V gene's germline CDR1 is KGHSH and CDR2 LQKENI. This CDR3 comprises 15 residues. The sample was PBMCs, taken at tuberculosis diagnosis. The TCR comes from an adult with tuberculosis. Some clones in this sample may be carry-over from other donors' samples. The chain links TRBV18 to TRBJ1-5, with 7 nucleotides matching TRBD1. The CDR3 reads CASSRQGVSNQPQHF. CDR3 nucleotide sequence: TGTGCCAGCTCACGACAGGGTGTGAGCAATCAGCCCCAGCATTTT.